This TCR beta chain was identified in a study of blood T cell repertoires in COVID-19. Study-level information: There were acute and convalescent COVID-19 samples, and they came from the United States, Italy and Spain. From T cells, B-cell-depleted T cells, or PBMCs came the material, which was cDNA or gDNA.

This study enrolled people aged roughly 18 to 90 from about two dozen US geographic areas. Cohort 3 recovery required two negative PCRs, clearance, or symptom resolution. Repertoires were generated with immunoSEQ multiplex PCR, while TCRdb's copy carries only in-frame clones and drops some. The sample lists 280,000 or so clones; approximately 83% were seen once. Germline V lookup: CDR1 SGDLS, CDR2 YYNGEE. V gave up 1 base and J gave up 2 bases, with 13 bases separating them. This CDR3 region has 16 residues. The genes are TRBV9 and TRBJ1-3; D is unclear. This receptor was identified in a man aged 25 to 40 who had recovered from COVID-19. The material sequenced was PBMCs or T cells enriched from blood (not recorded which). The CDR3 DNA reads as TGTGCCAGCAGCGTAAGCCCCCTGCCCCCTGGAAACACCATATATTTT. The encoded protein is CASSVSPLPPGNTIYF.